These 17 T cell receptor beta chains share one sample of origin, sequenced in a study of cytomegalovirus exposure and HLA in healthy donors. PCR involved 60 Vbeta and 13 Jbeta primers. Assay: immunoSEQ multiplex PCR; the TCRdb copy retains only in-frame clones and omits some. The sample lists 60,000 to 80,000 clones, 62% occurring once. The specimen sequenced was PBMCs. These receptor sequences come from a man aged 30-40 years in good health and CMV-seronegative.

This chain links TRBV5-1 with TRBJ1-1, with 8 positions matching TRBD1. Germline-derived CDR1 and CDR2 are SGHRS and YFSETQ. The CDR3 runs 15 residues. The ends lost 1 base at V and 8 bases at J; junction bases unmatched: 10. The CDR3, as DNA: TGCGCCAGCAGCTTGAGGACAGGGCGGGAATCCGAAGCTTTCTTT. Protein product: CASSLRTGRESEAFF.

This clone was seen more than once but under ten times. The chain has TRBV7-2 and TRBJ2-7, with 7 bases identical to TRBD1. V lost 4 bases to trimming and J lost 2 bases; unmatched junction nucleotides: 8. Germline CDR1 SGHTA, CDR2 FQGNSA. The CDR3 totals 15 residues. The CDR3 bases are TGTGCCAGCAGCTGGCTGCTCGGGACAGCCTACGAGCAGTACTTC. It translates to CASSWLLGTAYEQYF.

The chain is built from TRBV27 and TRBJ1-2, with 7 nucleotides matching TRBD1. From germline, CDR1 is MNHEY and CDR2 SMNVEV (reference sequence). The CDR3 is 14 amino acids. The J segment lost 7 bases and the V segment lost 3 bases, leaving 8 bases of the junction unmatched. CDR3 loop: CASSFAGTVLGYTF. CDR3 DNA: TGTGCCAGCAGTTTCGCCGGGACAGTTCTTGGCTACACCTTC.

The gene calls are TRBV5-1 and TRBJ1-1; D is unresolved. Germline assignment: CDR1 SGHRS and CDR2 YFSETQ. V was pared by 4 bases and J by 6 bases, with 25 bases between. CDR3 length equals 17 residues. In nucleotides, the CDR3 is TGCGCCAGCAGCCTGGTGTTGGGAGGATCGGTTAGCGCTGAAGCTTTCTTT. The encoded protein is CASSLVLGGSVSAEAFF.

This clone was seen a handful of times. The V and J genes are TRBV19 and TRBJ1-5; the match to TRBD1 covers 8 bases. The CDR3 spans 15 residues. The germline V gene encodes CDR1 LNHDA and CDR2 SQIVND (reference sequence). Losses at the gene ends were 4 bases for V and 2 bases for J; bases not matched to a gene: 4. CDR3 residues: CASSTDRGGNQPQHF. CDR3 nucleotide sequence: TGTGCCAGTAGTACCGACAGGGGTGGCAATCAGCCCCAGCATTTT.

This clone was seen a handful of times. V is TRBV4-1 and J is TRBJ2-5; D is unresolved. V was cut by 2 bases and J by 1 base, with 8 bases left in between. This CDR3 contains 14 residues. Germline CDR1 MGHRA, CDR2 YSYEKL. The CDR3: CASSQRDSQETQYF. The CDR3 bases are TGCGCCAGCAGCCAACGAGACTCCCAAGAGACCCAGTACTTC.

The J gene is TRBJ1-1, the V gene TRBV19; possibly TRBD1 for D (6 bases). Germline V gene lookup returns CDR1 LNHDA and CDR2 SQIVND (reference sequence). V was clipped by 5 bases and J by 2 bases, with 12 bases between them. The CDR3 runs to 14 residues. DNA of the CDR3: TGTGCCAGTAGTCCAGGGACACACAACACTGAAGCTTTCTTT. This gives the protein CASSPGTHNTEAFF.

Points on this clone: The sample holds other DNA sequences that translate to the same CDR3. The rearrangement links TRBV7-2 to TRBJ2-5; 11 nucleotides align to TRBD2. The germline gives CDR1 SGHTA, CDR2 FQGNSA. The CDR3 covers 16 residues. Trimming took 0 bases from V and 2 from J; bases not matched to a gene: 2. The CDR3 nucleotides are TGTGCCAGCAGCTTAGCTTTAGCGGGGGGGCAAGAGACCCAGTACTTC. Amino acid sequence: CASSLALAGGQETQYF.

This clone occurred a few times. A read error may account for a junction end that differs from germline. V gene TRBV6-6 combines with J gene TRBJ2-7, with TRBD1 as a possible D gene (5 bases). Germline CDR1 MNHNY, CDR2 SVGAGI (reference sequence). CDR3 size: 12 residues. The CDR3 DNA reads TGTGCCAGCAGTTACTTAGGGGTAGATTCGGCTTTC. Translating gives CASSYLGVDSAF.

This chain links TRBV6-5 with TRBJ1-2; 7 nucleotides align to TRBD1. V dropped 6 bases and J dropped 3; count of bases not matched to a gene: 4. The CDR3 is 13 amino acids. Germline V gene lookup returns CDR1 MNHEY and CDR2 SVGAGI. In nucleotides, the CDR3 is TGTGCCAGCAGGTTAACAGGGGACTATGGCTACACCTTC. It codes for CASRLTGDYGYTF.

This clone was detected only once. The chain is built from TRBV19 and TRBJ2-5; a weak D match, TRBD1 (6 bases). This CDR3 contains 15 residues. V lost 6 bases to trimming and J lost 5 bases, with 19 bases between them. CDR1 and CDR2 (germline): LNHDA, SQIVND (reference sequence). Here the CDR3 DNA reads TGTGCCAGTAGACCGCTAGGGGGACCCGAGGAGACCCAGTACTTC. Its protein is CASRPLGGPEETQYF.

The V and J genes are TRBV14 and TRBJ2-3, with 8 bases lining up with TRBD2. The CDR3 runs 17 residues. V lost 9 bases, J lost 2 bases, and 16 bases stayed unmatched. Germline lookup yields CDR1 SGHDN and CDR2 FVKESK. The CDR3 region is CARSPTPSGGNTDTQYF. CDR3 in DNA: TGTGCCAGATCTCCCACCCCCAGCGGGGGCAACACAGATACGCAGTATTTT.

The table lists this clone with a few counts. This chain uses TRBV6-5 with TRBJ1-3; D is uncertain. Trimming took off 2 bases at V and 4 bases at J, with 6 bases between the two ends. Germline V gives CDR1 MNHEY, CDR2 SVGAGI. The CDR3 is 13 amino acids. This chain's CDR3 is CASSYEHGNTIYF. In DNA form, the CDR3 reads TGTGCCAGCAGTTACGAGCACGGAAACACCATATATTTT.

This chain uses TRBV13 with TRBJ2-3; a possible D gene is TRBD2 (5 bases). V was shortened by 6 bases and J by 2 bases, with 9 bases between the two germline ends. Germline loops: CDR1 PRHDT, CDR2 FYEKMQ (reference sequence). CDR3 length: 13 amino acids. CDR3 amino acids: CASRIGNTDTQYF. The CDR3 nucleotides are TGTGCCAGCAGAATCGGGAACACAGATACGCAGTATTTT. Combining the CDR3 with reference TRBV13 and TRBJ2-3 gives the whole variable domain AAGVIQSPRHLIKEKRETATLKCYPIPRHDTVYWYQQGPGQDPQFLISFYEKMQSDKGSIPDRFSAQQFSDYHSELNMSSLELGDSALYFCASRIGNTDTQYFGPGTRLTVL.

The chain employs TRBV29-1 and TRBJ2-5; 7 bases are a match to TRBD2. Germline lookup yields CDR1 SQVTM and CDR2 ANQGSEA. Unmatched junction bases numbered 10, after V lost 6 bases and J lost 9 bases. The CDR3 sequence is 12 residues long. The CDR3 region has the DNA TGCAGCGTCGCCGGGGACTACGAGTCCCAGTACTTC. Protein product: CSVAGDYESQYF.

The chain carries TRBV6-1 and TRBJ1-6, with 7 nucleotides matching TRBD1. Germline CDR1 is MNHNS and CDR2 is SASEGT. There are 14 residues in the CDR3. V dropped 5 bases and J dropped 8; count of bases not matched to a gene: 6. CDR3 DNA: TGTGCCAGCAGTCTCGGACAGGTTGATTCACCCCTCCACTTT. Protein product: CASSLGQVDSPLHF.

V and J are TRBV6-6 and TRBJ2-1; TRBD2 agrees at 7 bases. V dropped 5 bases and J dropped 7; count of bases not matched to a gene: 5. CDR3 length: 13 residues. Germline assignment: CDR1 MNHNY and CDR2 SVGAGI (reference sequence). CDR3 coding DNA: TGTGCCAGCAGTGAGCGGGGAGTAAATGAGCAGTTCTTC. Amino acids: CASSERGVNEQFF.